This T cell receptor (beta chain) comes out of a study of T cell clones after liver transplantation. Study context: Third-party-reactive TCRbeta sequences from pre-transplant mixed lymphocyte reactions served as antigen-independent comparators. Standard immunosuppression, with no induction, continued until 12-24 months after transplant. Tolerant meant at least one year fully off immunosuppression without liver enzymes above twice normal.

The data were produced by immunoSEQ multiplex PCR, yet TCRdb's version contains in-frame clones alone and is incomplete. The data contain around 100,000 clones, around 80% of them singletons. V dropped 9 bases and J dropped 2; count of bases not matched to a gene: 7. In germline, CDR1 is MNHNY, CDR2 SVGAGI (reference sequence). CDR3 size: 13 residues. CD3+CD4+ and CD3+CD8+ cells were FACS-sorted from thawed unstimulated PBMCs. The specimen comprised CD4+ T cells from blood, sampled around 44 months after liver transplant. The gene calls are TRBV6-6 and TRBJ2-7; TRBD2 matches 7 bases. This clonotype was sampled from a human patient who received a liver transplant. Some T cells may be the graft donor's. The CDR3 bases are TGTGCCAGTATCGGGGGAGGGGCCTACGAGCAGTACTTC. Translation gives CASIGGGAYEQYF.